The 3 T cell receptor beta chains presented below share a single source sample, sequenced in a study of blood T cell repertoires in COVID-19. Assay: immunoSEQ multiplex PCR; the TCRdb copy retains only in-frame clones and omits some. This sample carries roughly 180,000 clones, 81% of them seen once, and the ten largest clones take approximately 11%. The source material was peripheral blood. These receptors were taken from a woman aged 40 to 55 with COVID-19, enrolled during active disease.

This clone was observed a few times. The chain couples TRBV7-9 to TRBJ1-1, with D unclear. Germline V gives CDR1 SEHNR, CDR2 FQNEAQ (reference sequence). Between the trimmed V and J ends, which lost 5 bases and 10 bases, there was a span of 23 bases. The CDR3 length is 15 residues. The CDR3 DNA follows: TGTGCCAGCAGCAGTCGTCCCGGCGGGCCTCTCGGAGCTTTCTTT. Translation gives CASSSRPGGPLGAFF.

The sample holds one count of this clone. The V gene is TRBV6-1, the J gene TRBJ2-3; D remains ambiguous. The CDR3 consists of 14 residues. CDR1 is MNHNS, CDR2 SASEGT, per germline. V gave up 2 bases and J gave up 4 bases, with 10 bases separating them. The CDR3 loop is CASSEPGLPDTQYF. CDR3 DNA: TGTGCCAGCAGTGAACCAGGTCTCCCAGATACGCAGTATTTT.

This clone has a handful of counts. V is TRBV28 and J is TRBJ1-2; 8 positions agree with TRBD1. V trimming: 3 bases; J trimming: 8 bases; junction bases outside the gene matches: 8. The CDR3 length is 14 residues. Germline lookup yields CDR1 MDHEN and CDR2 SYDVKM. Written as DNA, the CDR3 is TGTGCCAGCAGTTTGCCCCAGGGGGCGAAAGGCTACACCTTC. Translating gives CASSLPQGAKGYTF.